The next 12 T cell receptor beta chains were all read from a single sample in a study of CD8 T cells in ankylosing spondylitis (dated by TCRdb to 2015 to 2018). Their cognate antigens are unknown. Study-level results and caveats: Blood from ankylosing spondylitis patients appeared to be characterized by a TCR beta motif made up of several highly homologous amino acid variants.

Library generation was performed with 5' RACE. This sample was sequenced with an Illumina HiSeq 2500. TCRdb's own reprocessing of the public reads used fastp at Q25 and MiXCR and kept productive beta chains. Entries are consolidated by CDR3 protein sequence, retaining the most common genes and DNA. This sample holds 670,000 or so distinct CDR3 sequences; around 19% were observed only once. 19% of the sample is held by the ten biggest clonotypes. Source material: blood, either unsorted or a sorted T cell fraction (not recorded which). These receptors were obtained from a male donor with ankylosing spondylitis.

This clonotype has at least ten counts. The J gene is TRBJ2-5, the V gene TRBV15; weak D call: TRBD2 (5 bases). Per germline, CDR1 LNHNV and CDR2 YYDKDF (reference sequence). CDR3 length: 14 amino acids. Trimming took off 0 bases at V and 3 bases at J, with 8 bases between the two ends. The CDR3 coding sequence is TGTGCCACCAGCAGAGATCGAGGGAAAGAGACCCAGTACTTC. Protein product: CATSRDRGKETQYF. Based on the CDR3 plus reference TRBV15 and TRBJ2-5, the full variable domain is DAMVIQNPRYQVTQFGKPVTLSCSQTLNHNVMYWYQQKSSQAPKLLFHYYDKDFNNEADTPDNFQSRRPNTSFCFLDIRSPGLGDTAMYLCATSRDRGKETQYFGPGTRLLVL.

This chain links TRBV2 with TRBJ1-1; no firm D call. V was shortened by 8 bases and J by 5 bases, with 15 bases between the two germline ends. There are 13 residues in the CDR3. Germline V CDR1 and CDR2: SNHLY, FYNNEI. This chain's CDR3 is CASRTLGKTEAFF. CDR3 nucleotides: TGTGCCAGCCGGACTCTTGGCAAGACTGAAGCTTTCTTT.

V gene TRBV11-1 combines with J gene TRBJ2-1; TRBD2 agrees at 10 bases. The CDR3 is made up of 17 amino acids. Germline CDR1 SGHAT, CDR2 FQDESV (reference sequence). The junction had 5 bases not matched to a gene; V was cut back by 1 base and J by 2 bases. CDR3 amino acids: CASSLELAGVTYNEQFF. CDR3 bases: TGTGCCAGCAGCTTAGAGCTAGCGGGAGTAACCTACAATGAGCAGTTCTTC. Combining the CDR3 with reference TRBV11-1 and TRBJ2-1 gives the whole variable domain EAEVAQSPRYKITEKSQAVAFWCDPISGHATLYWYRQILGQGPELLVQFQDESVVDDSQLPKDRFSAERLKGVDSTLKIQPAELGDSAMYLCASSLELAGVTYNEQFFGPGTRLTVL.

This clonotype was counted only a few times. V gene TRBV3-1 combines with J gene TRBJ1-1, with D unresolved. V lost 4 bases and J 3 bases, leaving 12 bases between the germline ends. Per germline, CDR1 LGHDT and CDR2 YNNKEL (reference sequence). The CDR3 contains 14 residues. The CDR3 here is CASSRKHGDTEAFF. CDR3 coding DNA: TGTGCCAGCAGCCGGAAACATGGAGACACTGAAGCTTTCTTT.

The rearrangement uses TRBV5-1 and TRBJ2-7; D possibly uses TRBD1 or TRBD2 (5 bases each). CDR3 length: 17 amino acids. Germline V lookup: CDR1 SGHRS, CDR2 YFSETQ. Trimming removed 3 bases at V and 0 bases at J, with 19 bases between. The CDR3 protein is CASSWTSGMGTSYEQYF. The CDR3 DNA is TGCGCCAGCAGCTGGACATCGGGGATGGGGACCTCCTACGAGCAGTACTTC. The complete variable domain, with remaining parts taken from reference TRBV5-1 and TRBJ2-7, reads KAGVTQTPRYLIKTRGQQVTLSCSPISGHRSVSWYQQTPGQGLQFLFEYFSETQRNKGNFPGRFSGRQFSNSRSEMNVSTLELGDSALYLCASSWTSGMGTSYEQYFGPGTRLTVT.

The chain couples TRBV5-1 to TRBJ2-5, with TRBD2 matching 7 bases. There are 14 residues in the CDR3. Germline CDR1 reads SGHRS; CDR2 reads YFSETQ. The V and J ends lost 5 bases and 2 bases, in that order; junction bases with no gene match: 6. The CDR3 protein is CASRGGGPQETQYF. CDR3 nucleotides: TGCGCCAGCAGGGGCGGGGGACCTCAAGAGACCCAGTACTTC. The whole variable domain, filled in from reference TRBV5-1 and TRBJ2-5, reads KAGVTQTPRYLIKTRGQQVTLSCSPISGHRSVSWYQQTPGQGLQFLFEYFSETQRNKGNFPGRFSGRQFSNSRSEMNVSTLELGDSALYLCASRGGGPQETQYFGPGTRLLVL.

V is TRBV20-1 and J is TRBJ2-5; the match to TRBD2 covers 12 bases. The germline V gene encodes CDR1 DFQATT and CDR2 SNEGSKA (reference sequence). J gave up 4 bases and V 5 bases, and 5 bases lay outside the gene matches. The CDR3 is made up of 14 amino acids. The CDR3 DNA follows: TGCAGTGCTCAGACTAGCGGGGGTTCAGAGACCCAGTACTTC. Translated: CSAQTSGGSETQYF.

The V gene is TRBV12-3 or TRBV12-4, the J gene TRBJ2-7, with 13 bases lining up with TRBD2. The CDR3 covers 13 residues. Trimming cost V 4 bases and J 6 bases; bases outside gene matches: 0. CDR3: CASSWTSGSEQYF. CDR3 nucleotides: TGTGCCAGCAGTTGGACTAGCGGGAGCGAGCAGTACTTC.

This clonotype has more than one count but fewer than ten. The chain is built from TRBV27 and TRBJ2-1, with D perhaps matching TRBD1 or TRBD2 (5 bases each). Trimming stripped 6 bases from V and 6 bases from J, with 18 bases between. Germline-derived CDR1 and CDR2 are MNHEY and SMNVEV (reference sequence). The CDR3 covers 15 residues. The CDR3 DNA reads as TGTGCCAGCAGCCTACGGGGCTCCCCGGGCAATGAGCAGTTCTTC. Protein: CASSLRGSPGNEQFF.

The gene calls are TRBV5-1 and TRBJ2-7, with 7 bases matching TRBD2. The CDR3 is made up of 14 amino acids. Losses at the gene ends were 4 bases for V and 9 bases for J; bases not matched to a gene: 13. From germline, CDR1 is SGHRS and CDR2 YFSETQ. The CDR3 spells CASSPGGEGPTQYF. In DNA, the CDR3 is TGCGCCAGCAGCCCGGGGGGAGAGGGACCCACGCAGTACTTC. The variable domain in full, with the rest retrieved from reference TRBV5-1 and TRBJ2-7, is KAGVTQTPRYLIKTRGQQVTLSCSPISGHRSVSWYQQTPGQGLQFLFEYFSETQRNKGNFPGRFSGRQFSNSRSEMNVSTLELGDSALYLCASSPGGEGPTQYFGPGTRLTVT.

This chain joins TRBV4-1 and TRBJ1-1; 10 bases are shared with TRBD1. There are 13 residues in the CDR3. Germline values: CDR1 MGHRA, CDR2 YSYEKL. Germline trimming cut 3 bases from V and 7 bases from J; bases unmatched to any gene: 2. Written as DNA, the CDR3 is TGCGCCAGCAGCCACCGGGACAGGGGTGAAGCTTTCTTT. It is translated as CASSHRDRGEAFF.

Points on this clonotype: An end of the junction differs from the germline gene, which may be a read error. The V and J genes are TRBV9 and TRBJ2-7, with D possibly TRBD1 on 5 matching bases. Germline V lookup: CDR1 SGDLS, CDR2 YYNGEE. This CDR3 comprises 12 residues. The chain's CDR3 is CASSPARAEQYF. CDR3 bases: TGCGCCAGCAGCCCCGCCAGGGCGGAGCAGTACTTC.